Reported below is one TCR beta chain. Its antigen is unknown. The germline CDR1 and CDR2 sequences are MNHNS and SASEGT. CDR3 length equals 14 residues. Unmatched junction bases numbered 5, after V lost 4 bases and J lost 4 bases. This sample was taken from a study of cytomegalovirus exposure and HLA in healthy donors. In the study overall: According to later analysis, the same platform produced the approximately 130 validation and under 750 first-cohort repertoires. Study results and limitations: Confirmation in vitro established that a few CMV-associated chains were specific for CMV antigens. In the roughly 120 validation repertoires, a later analysis found that first-cohort TCR clusters tended to co-occur.

Data came from immunoSEQ multiplex PCR; TCRdb stores just in-frame clones and leaves some out. The table has tens of thousands of clones, just under 85% seen once; the top ten hold about 3%. This chain joins TRBV6-1 and TRBJ1-2; 8 bases line up with TRBD1. Sequencing was performed on PBMCs. The source is a man aged 25 to 45 in good health and CMV-seronegative. CDR3 protein: CASSATGAPYGYTF. Written as DNA, the CDR3 is TGTGCCAGCAGTGCGACAGGGGCCCCCTATGGCTACACCTTC.